The 17 T cell receptor beta chains presented below share a single source sample, sequenced in a study of cytomegalovirus exposure and HLA in healthy donors. Researchers ran the PCR with 60 Vbeta and 13 Jbeta primers. The repertoire was sequenced with immunoSEQ multiplex PCR; TCRdb's copy has only in-frame clones and lacks some. The table lists approximately 130,000 clones, 85% to 90% of them singletons, with 6% to 8% in the top ten. Material for sequencing was PBMCs. These receptors all come from a woman aged 25 to 39 in good health and CMV-seropositive.

The genes are TRBV19 and TRBJ2-7; 7 nucleotides line up with TRBD2. The CDR3 has 13 amino acids. With 4 bases clipped from V and 6 bases from J, the junction kept 6 bases outside the gene matches. Germline CDR1 and CDR2: LNHDA and SQIVND (reference sequence). For the CDR3, the DNA is TGTGCCAGTAGTACGGGGGGAGCCGGCGAGCAGTACTTC. It is translated as CASSTGGAGEQYF.

The chain combines TRBV27 with TRBJ1-1; weak D call: TRBD1 (5 bases). V was cut by 3 bases and J by 1 base, with 12 bases left in between. Germline CDR1 reads MNHEY; CDR2 reads SMNVEV (reference sequence). The CDR3 extends over 15 amino acids. CDR3 DNA: TGTGCCAGCAGTTTTCAGGGCAGGGCGAACACTGAAGCTTTCTTT. Encoded protein: CASSFQGRANTEAFF.

The V call is TRBV7-3, the J call TRBJ1-4; tentative D call: TRBD1 (6 bases). The CDR3 length is 13 residues. Germline values: CDR1 SGHTA, CDR2 FQGTGA. V shed 5 bases and J shed 3 bases, with 7 bases lying between them. The CDR3 loop reads CASSEGANEKLFF. CDR3 DNA sequence: TGTGCCAGCAGCGAGGGGGCTAATGAAAAACTGTTTTTT.

The chain couples TRBV6-1 to TRBJ1-5; 8 bases match TRBD1. The CDR3 has 13 amino acids. Germline-derived CDR1 and CDR2 are MNHNS and SASEGT. The V gene end was trimmed by 8 bases and the J gene end by 5 bases; junction bases not matched to a gene: 5. For the CDR3, the DNA is TGTGCCAGCCGGGACAGGACCTATCAGCCCCAGCATTTT. As protein: CASRDRTYQPQHF.

The CDR3 bases are TGTGCCAGCTCACCACCGACAAGAGCTAACACCATATATTTT. This sequence encodes CASSPPTRANTIYF. The rearrangement joins TRBV18 to TRBJ1-3; D is ambiguous. CDR1 and CDR2 (germline): KGHSH, LQKENI. V lost 0 bases and J 7 bases, leaving 10 bases between the germline ends. This CDR3 has 14 residues.

This clone was counted once. V gene TRBV28 combines with J gene TRBJ1-3, with TRBD1 as a possible D gene (5 bases). CDR1 and CDR2 (germline): MDHEN, SYDVKM. Trimming removed 6 bases at V and 4 bases at J, with 16 bases between. The CDR3 has 15 residues. The CDR3 nucleotides read TGTGCCAGCAGCCCCGGGGACTTCCCCGGAAACACCATATATTTT. Its translation: CASSPGDFPGNTIYF.

The genes are TRBV28 and TRBJ2-2; TRBD1 aligns across 7 bases. Germline CDR1 MDHEN, CDR2 SYDVKM. This CDR3 is built from 14 residues. Losses at the gene ends were 8 bases for V and 4 bases for J; bases not matched to a gene: 7. The CDR3 reads CASRSTGTTGELFF. Here the CDR3 DNA reads TGTGCCAGCCGTTCGACAGGGACCACCGGGGAGCTGTTTTTT.

In this sample, this clone turned up a few times. V is TRBV28 and J is TRBJ1-1; perhaps TRBD1 as D (6 bases). The CDR3 consists of 14 residues. Trimming removed 7 bases from V and 1 base from J, with 13 bases in between. CDR1 and CDR2 from the germline V gene are MDHEN and SYDVKM. The CDR3 DNA is TGTGCCAGCAAACTACAGGGACCGAACACTGAAGCTTTCTTT. Amino acid sequence: CASKLQGPNTEAFF.

The chain combines TRBV30 with TRBJ1-3; D unclear. Trimming left V 7 bases short and J 4 bases short, with 8 bases between. Per the germline V gene, CDR1 is GTSNPN and CDR2 is SVGIG (reference sequence). This CDR3 comprises 11 residues. The chain's CDR3 is CALEWGNTIYF. The CDR3 region has the DNA TGTGCCTTGGAGTGGGGAAACACCATATATTTT.

The rearrangement joins TRBV7-9 to TRBJ2-7; 7 bases line up with TRBD1. J was trimmed by 5 bases and V by 6 bases; bases with no gene match: 16. Looked up from germline, CDR1 is SEHNR and CDR2 is FQNEAQ (reference sequence). This CDR3 comprises 16 residues. CDR3 region: CASRTSYRGFTDEQYF. Written as DNA, the CDR3 is TGTGCCAGCAGAACCTCTTACAGGGGTTTCACGGACGAGCAGTACTTC. Drawing the rest from reference TRBV7-9 and TRBJ2-7, the complete variable domain is DTGVSQNPRHKITKRGQNVTFRCDPISEHNRLYWYRQTLGQGPEFLTYFQNEAQLEKSRLLSDRFSAERPKGSFSTLEIQRTEQGDSAMYLCASRTSYRGFTDEQYFGPGTRLTVT.

This chain connects TRBV7-2 to TRBJ2-1; 9 bases align to TRBD2. Looked up from germline, CDR1 is SGHTA and CDR2 is FQGNSA. The CDR3 is 18 residues long. V gave up 2 bases and J gave up 2 bases; unmatched junction bases: 10. The CDR3 sequence: CASSLRPAGGRTYNEQFF. CDR3 in DNA: TGTGCCAGCAGCTTAAGGCCAGCGGGAGGACGTACCTACAATGAGCAGTTCTTC.

The chain uses TRBV29-1 and TRBJ1-2, with a possible D match to TRBD1 (5 bases). Germline V lookup: CDR1 SQVTM, CDR2 ANQGSEA. CDR3 length equals 14 residues. The germline V and J ends were trimmed by 6 bases and 0 bases, with 14 bases remaining between them. DNA of the CDR3: TGCAGCGTAGAGTGGACACTACCTAACTATGGCTACACCTTC. Translated: CSVEWTLPNYGYTF. Supplemented by reference TRBV29-1 and TRBJ1-2, the full variable domain reads SAVISQKPSRDICQRGTSLTIQCQVDSQVTMMFWYRQQPGQSLTLIATANQGSEATYESGFVIDKFPISRPNLTFSTLTVSNMSPEDSSIYLCSVEWTLPNYGYTFGSGTRLTVV.

This chain uses TRBV28 with TRBJ1-2; TRBD1 agrees at 10 bases. Unmatched junction bases numbered 13, after V lost 6 bases and J lost 6 bases. This CDR3 is 16 amino acids long. The V gene's germline CDR1 is MDHEN and CDR2 SYDVKM. CDR3 sequence: CASSTLPGQGYDGYTF. CDR3 DNA sequence: TGTGCCAGCAGCACACTACCGGGACAGGGGTACGATGGCTACACCTTC.

The chain is built from TRBV7-9 and TRBJ1-1, with a tentative D call TRBD1 (5 bases). Germline V gene data show CDR1 as SEHNR and CDR2 as FQNEAQ (reference sequence). CDR3 size: 13 residues. The V and J ends lost 5 bases and 1 base respectively, with 8 bases between them. In nucleotides, the CDR3 is TGTGCCAGCAGCACTCAGGGGAACACTGAAGCTTTCTTT. Protein sequence: CASSTQGNTEAFF.

This sequence joins TRBV15 and TRBJ1-2; D perhaps matches TRBD1 (5 bases). CDR3 length equals 14 residues. The germline V gene has CDR1 LNHNV and CDR2 YYDKDF (reference sequence). V was pared by 5 bases and J by 5 bases, with 15 bases between. The CDR3: CATSPRGDGYGYTF. CDR3 in DNA: TGTGCCACCAGCCCCCGGGGGGATGGATATGGCTACACCTTC.

The V gene is TRBV29-1, the J gene TRBJ2-2; a weak D match, TRBD1 (6 bases). CDR1 and CDR2 (germline): SQVTM, ANQGSEA. V lost 7 bases, J lost 7 bases, and 13 bases lay in between. This CDR3 has 12 residues. The CDR3 DNA reads TGCAGCGGTGTCAGGGGTGACGGGGAGCTGTTTTTT. It encodes CSGVRGDGELFF.

Of note for this clone: In the same sample, other DNA sequences code for this CDR3. CDR3: CSVTGTGGSYEQYF. CDR3 coding DNA: TGCAGCGTTACCGGGACAGGGGGCTCCTACGAGCAGTACTTC. The chain is built from TRBV29-1 and TRBJ2-7, with 11 bases fitting TRBD1. The CDR3 is 14 amino acids. Looked up from germline, CDR1 is SQVTM and CDR2 is ANQGSEA. Unmatched junction bases numbered 3, after V lost 5 bases and J lost 0 bases.